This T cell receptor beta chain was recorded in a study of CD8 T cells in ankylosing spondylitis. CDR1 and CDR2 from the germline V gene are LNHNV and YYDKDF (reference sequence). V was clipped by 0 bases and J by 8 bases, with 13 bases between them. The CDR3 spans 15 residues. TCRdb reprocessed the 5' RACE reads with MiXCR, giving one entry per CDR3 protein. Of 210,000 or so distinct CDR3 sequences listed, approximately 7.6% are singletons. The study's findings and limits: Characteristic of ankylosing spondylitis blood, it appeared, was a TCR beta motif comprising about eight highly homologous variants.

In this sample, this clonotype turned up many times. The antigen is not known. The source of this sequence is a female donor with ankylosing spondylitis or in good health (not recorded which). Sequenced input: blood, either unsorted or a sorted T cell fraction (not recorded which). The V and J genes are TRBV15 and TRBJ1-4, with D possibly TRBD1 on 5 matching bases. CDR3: CATSREEQRGEKLFF. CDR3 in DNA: TGTGCCACCAGCAGAGAGGAACAACGGGGGGAAAAACTGTTTTTT.